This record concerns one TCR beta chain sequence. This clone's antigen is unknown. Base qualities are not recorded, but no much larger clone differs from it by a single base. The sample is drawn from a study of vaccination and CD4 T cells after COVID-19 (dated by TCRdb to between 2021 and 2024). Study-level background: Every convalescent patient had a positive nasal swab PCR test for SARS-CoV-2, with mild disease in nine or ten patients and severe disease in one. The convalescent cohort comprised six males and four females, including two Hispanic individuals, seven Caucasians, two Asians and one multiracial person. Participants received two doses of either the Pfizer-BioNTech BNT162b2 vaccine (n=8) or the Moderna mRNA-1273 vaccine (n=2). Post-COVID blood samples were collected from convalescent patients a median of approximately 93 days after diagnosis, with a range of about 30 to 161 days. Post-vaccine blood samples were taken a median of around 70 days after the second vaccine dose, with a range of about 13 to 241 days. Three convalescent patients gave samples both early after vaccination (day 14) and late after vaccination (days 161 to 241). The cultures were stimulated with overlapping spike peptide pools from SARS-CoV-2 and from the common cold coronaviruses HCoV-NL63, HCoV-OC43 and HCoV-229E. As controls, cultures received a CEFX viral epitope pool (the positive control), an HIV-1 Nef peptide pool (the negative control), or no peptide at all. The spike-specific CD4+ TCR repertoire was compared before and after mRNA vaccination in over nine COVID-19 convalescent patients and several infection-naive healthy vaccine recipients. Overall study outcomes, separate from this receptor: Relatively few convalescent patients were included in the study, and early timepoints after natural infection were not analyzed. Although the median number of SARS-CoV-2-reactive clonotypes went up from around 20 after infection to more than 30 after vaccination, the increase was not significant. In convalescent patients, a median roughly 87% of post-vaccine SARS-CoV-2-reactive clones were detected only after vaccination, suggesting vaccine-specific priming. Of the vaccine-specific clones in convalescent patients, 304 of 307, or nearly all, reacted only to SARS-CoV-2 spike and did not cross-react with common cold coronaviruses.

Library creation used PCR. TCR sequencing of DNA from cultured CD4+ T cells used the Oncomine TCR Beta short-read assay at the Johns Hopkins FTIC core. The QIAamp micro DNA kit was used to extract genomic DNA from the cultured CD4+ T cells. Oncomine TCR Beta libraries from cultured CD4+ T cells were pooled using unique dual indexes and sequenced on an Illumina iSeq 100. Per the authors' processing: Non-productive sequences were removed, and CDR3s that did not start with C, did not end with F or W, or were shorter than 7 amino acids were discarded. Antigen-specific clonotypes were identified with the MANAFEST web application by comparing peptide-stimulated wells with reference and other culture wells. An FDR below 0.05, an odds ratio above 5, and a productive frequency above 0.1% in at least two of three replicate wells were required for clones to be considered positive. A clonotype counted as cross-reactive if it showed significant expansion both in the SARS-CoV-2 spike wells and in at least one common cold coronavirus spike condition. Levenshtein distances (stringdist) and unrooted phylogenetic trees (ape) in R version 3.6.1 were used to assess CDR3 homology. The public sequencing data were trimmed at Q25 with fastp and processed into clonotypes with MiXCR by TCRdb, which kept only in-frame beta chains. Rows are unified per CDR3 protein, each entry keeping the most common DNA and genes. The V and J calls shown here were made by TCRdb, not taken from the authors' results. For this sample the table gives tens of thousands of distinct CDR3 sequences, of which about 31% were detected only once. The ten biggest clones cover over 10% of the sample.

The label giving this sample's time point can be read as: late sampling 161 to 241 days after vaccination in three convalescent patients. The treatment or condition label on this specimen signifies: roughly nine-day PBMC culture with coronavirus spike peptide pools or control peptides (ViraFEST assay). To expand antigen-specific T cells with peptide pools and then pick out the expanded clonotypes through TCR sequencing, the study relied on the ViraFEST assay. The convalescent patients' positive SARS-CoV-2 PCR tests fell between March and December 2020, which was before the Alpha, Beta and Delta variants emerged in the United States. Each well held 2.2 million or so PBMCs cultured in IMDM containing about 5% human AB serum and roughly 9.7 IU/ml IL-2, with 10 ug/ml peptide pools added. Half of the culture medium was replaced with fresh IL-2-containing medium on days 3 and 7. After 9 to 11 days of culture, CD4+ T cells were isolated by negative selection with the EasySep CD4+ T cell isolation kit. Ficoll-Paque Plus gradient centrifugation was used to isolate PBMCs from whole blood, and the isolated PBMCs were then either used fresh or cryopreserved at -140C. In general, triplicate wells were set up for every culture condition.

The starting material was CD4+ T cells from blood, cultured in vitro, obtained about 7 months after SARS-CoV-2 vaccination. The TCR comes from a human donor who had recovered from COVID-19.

The CDR3 region: CASRAGGNQPQHF. The nucleotide sequence reads TGTGCCAGCAGGGCGGGGGGCAATCAGCCCCAGCATTTT. The V and J segments used are TRBV7-2 and TRBJ1-5; TRBD1 is a possible D gene, resting on 5 matching bases. The CDR3 runs 13 amino acids, cysteine and phenylalanine included. Just CDR3 DNA is preserved here, 39 bases in frame from base 1. In the germline V gene, CDR1 corresponds to SGHTA and CDR2 to FQGNSA. V is reduced by 6 bases and J by 2 bases, leaving a spacing of 8 bases between them. Outside the CDR3, residues come from the reference TRBV7-2 and TRBJ1-5 proteins, so the full variable domain is: GAGVSQSPSNKVTEKGKDVELRCDPISGHTALYWYRQSLGQGLEFLIYFQGNSAPDKSGLPSDRFSAERTGGSVSTLTIQRTQQEDSAVYLCASRAGGNQPQHFGDGTRLSIL.